This paragraph reports one T cell receptor beta chain. V lost 5 bases, J lost 4 bases, and 7 bases stayed unmatched. Germline V gene lookup returns CDR1 SGHRS and CDR2 YFSETQ. The CDR3 is made up of 14 amino acids. The record originates from a study of blood T cell repertoires in COVID-19. Study at large: Samples taken during acute and convalescent COVID-19 were collected in the United States, Italy and Spain. Sources were T cells, B-cell-depleted T cells, or PBMCs; the material itself was cDNA or gDNA.

The Seattle site enrolled patients during active infection and followed them longitudinally. Per the original methods: Estimation of nucleated cell counts relied on the amplification of reference gene primers. TCRdb keeps only in-frame clones here, not all; method: immunoSEQ multiplex PCR. Clone size and the V and J calls come from that table; the DNA yielded D and trimming. The data show around 100,000 clones, about nine tenths seen once. The sequencing input was peripheral blood. This receptor was obtained from a woman aged 50 to 65 with COVID-19, enrolled during active disease. The gene calls are TRBV5-1 and TRBJ1-2; 8 positions match TRBD1. The CDR3 reads CASSLQGASYGYTF. CDR3 in DNA: TGCGCCAGCAGTCTTCAGGGGGCAAGCTATGGCTACACCTTC.